This TCR beta chain was documented in a study of blood T cell repertoires in COVID-19. The authors' processing: The authors estimated nucleated cell counts from reference gene primer amplification. The method was immunoSEQ multiplex PCR; TCRdb's version includes in-frame clones alone and lacks a portion of them. The V and J calls and clone size are taken from that table; D and trimming were inferred from the DNA. This sample has fewer than 250,000 clones, with roughly 84% found just once. This clone was observed a few times. CDR3 size: 14 residues. CDR1 is MGHDK and CDR2 is SYGVNS in the germline V gene. The V end was cut by 1 base, the J end by 11 bases, with 17 bases between.

The sequencing sample was made of peripheral blood. The J gene is TRBJ1-2, the V gene TRBV25-1, with D unclear. The receptor comes from a man aged 35 to 55 with acute or convalescent COVID-19. CDR3 nucleotide sequence: TGTGCCAGCAGTGAATTGTTGAGGGAAAGAGGTTACACCTTC. Translation: CASSELLRERGYTF.